These 18 T cell receptor beta chains share one sample of origin, sequenced in a study of blood T cell repertoires in COVID-19 (dated by TCRdb to about 2020). The library relied on the immunoSEQ multiplex PCR assay. TCRdb mirrors the immuneACCESS table, restricted to in-frame sequences. Some clones are absent from its copies; in checked studies, under half trace to an unresolved V gene, and the reason for the others is unknown. Here the sample has about 260,000 clones; roughly 85% occur a single time. Jointly, the top ten make up roughly a tenth of the sample. Sequencing was done on a sample of peripheral blood. The receptors were gathered from a woman aged 45-65 years who had recovered from COVID-19.

Note on this clone: At the DNA level, this CDR3 is encoded by other sequences in the same sample as well. The rearrangement uses TRBV5-4 and TRBJ2-5, with TRBD1 matching 8 bases. The germline CDR1 and CDR2 sequences are SGHNT and YYREEE (reference sequence). With 0 bases clipped from V and 4 bases from J, the junction kept 2 bases outside the gene matches. The CDR3 extends over 14 amino acids. CDR3 region: CASSLARGRETQYF. The CDR3 DNA is TGTGCCAGCAGCTTGGCCAGGGGGCGAGAGACCCAGTACTTC.

The CDR3 here is CASSYNRGSEVAKNIQYF. DNA for the CDR3: TGTGCCAGCAGTTACAACAGGGGATCCGAGGTGGCCAAAAACATTCAGTACTTC. The J gene is TRBJ2-4, the V gene TRBV6-2 or TRBV6-3, with 7 positions matching TRBD1. Germline V gene data show CDR1 as MNHEY and CDR2 as SVGEGT. There are 18 residues in the CDR3. V dropped 2 bases and J dropped 1; count of bases not matched to a gene: 11.

This rearrangement joins TRBV6-2 or TRBV6-3 to TRBJ2-7; 7 bases map to TRBD2. From germline, CDR1 is MNHEY and CDR2 SVGEGT. The V and J ends lost 5 bases and 0 bases, in that order; junction bases with no gene match: 7. The CDR3 extends over 15 amino acids. The CDR3 protein is CASSREAGSSYEQYF. The CDR3 DNA reads as TGTGCCAGCAGTCGGGAAGCGGGGAGCTCCTACGAGCAGTACTTC.

This clone was detected once. This chain links TRBV6-2 or TRBV6-3 with TRBJ2-2; TRBD2 aligns across 9 bases. This CDR3 region has 16 residues. CDR1 MNHEY and CDR2 SVGEGT come from the germline V gene. J was trimmed by 7 bases and V by 2 bases; bases with no gene match: 8. The DNA for the CDR3 is TGTGCCAGCAGTTACGTCGCGGGGGGGCTAGGCGGGGAGCTGTTTTTT. Protein: CASSYVAGGLGGELFF.

CDR3 nucleotide sequence: TGTGCCAGCAGCCATGGAGGTTTGTCCCACGAGCAGTACTTC. Its translation: CASSHGGLSHEQYF. The chain joins TRBV14 to TRBJ2-7; perhaps TRBD2 as D (5 bases). Germline CDR1 SGHDN, CDR2 FVKESK. V dropped 3 bases and J dropped 5 bases, with 14 bases sitting between them. The CDR3 contains 14 residues.

The genes are TRBV7-8 and TRBJ1-6, with TRBD1 matching 11 bases. The length of the CDR3 is 16 residues. The germline gives CDR1 SGHVS, CDR2 FQNEAQ. V was pared by 3 bases and J by 8 bases, with 6 bases of the junction left unmatched. The CDR3 here is CASSFNRDRGYSPLHF. The CDR3 region has the DNA TGTGCCAGCAGCTTCAACCGGGACAGGGGGTATTCACCCCTCCACTTT. The variable domain in full, with the rest retrieved from reference TRBV7-8 and TRBJ1-6, is GAGVSQSPRYKVAKRGQDVALRCDPISGHVSLFWYQQALGQGPEFLTYFQNEAQLDKSGLPSDRFFAERPEGSVSTLKIQRTQQEDSAVYLCASSFNRDRGYSPLHFGNGTRLTVT.

Of note for this clone: One end of the junction varies from germline; a read error may be responsible. The chain uses TRBV19 and TRBJ2-7; D is perhaps TRBD2 (5 bases). The CDR3 consists of 11 residues. The germline CDR1 and CDR2 sequences are LNHDA and SQIVND (reference sequence). The CDR3 nucleotides are TGTGCCAGTAGTATGGGCGGGCAGCACGACTTC. The encoded protein is CASSMGGQHDF.

V is TRBV5-5 and J is TRBJ1-2; 8 nucleotides agree with TRBD1. Germline lookup yields CDR1 SGHKS and CDR2 YYEKEE (reference sequence). This CDR3 has 14 amino acids. With 4 bases clipped from V and 8 bases from J, the junction kept 10 bases outside the gene matches. CDR3 region: CASSIFQGAGGYTF. The CDR3 DNA follows: TGTGCCAGCAGCATATTCCAGGGGGCAGGAGGCTACACCTTC.

This clone is a singleton in its sample. This chain uses TRBV19 with TRBJ1-1, with D possibly TRBD1 on 6 matching bases. Trimming left V 8 bases short and J 4 bases short, with 14 bases between. The CDR3 has 13 amino acids. The germline V gene has CDR1 LNHDA and CDR2 SQIVND (reference sequence). The CDR3 sequence is CASGRDTGTEAFF. The DNA of the CDR3 is TGTGCCAGTGGACGGGACACCGGCACTGAAGCTTTCTTT.

The genes are TRBV4-3 and TRBJ2-2; the match to TRBD1 covers 10 bases. Germline values: CDR1 LGHNA, CDR2 YSLEER. The CDR3 has 17 residues. Trimming removed 1 base from V and 5 bases from J; junction bases left unmatched: 7. DNA for the CDR3: TGCGCCAGCAGCCAAGGCCGGGGACAGGGGTTTACCGGGGAGCTGTTTTTT. This sequence encodes CASSQGRGQGFTGELFF.

This chain joins TRBV5-1 and TRBJ2-7; TRBD2 might be the D (6 bases). CDR1 and CDR2 from the germline V gene are SGHRS and YFSETQ. Trimming removed 4 bases at V and 0 bases at J, with 14 bases between. This CDR3 has 15 amino acids. The CDR3 DNA is TGCGCCAGCAGCCCGGAACCCGGGAGCTCCTACGAGCAGTACTTC. Protein: CASSPEPGSSYEQYF.

The CDR3 loop is CASSLGGGAGDTIYF. CDR3 DNA: TGTGCCAGCAGCTTAGGTGGAGGGGCCGGGGACACCATATATTTT. V is TRBV11-2 and J is TRBJ1-3; maybe TRBD1 (5 bases). Trimming cost V 1 base and J 8 bases, with 15 bases left between them. CDR3 size: 15 residues. The germline gives CDR1 SGHAT, CDR2 FQNNGV.

In DNA form, the CDR3 reads TGTGCCAGCAGCCCCTCCGGGACTAGCGGCGAGACCCAGTACTTC. Translated: CASSPSGTSGETQYF. The V call is TRBV5-5, the J call TRBJ2-5, with 11 bases matching TRBD2. This CDR3 spans 15 amino acids. The germline gives CDR1 SGHKS, CDR2 YYEKEE (reference sequence). V trimming: 4 bases; J trimming: 5 bases; junction bases outside the gene matches: 7.

This clone came up once. V and J are TRBV7-9 and TRBJ2-5; D possibly corresponds to TRBD2 (5 bases). Germline assignment: CDR1 SEHNR and CDR2 FQNEAQ (reference sequence). The CDR3 contains 13 residues. V shed 5 bases and J shed 5 bases, with 12 bases lying between them. The CDR3 DNA follows: TGTGCCAGCAGCACTAGTGTGGGGGAGACCCAGTACTTC. Protein sequence: CASSTSVGETQYF.

The chain carries TRBV9 and TRBJ2-7, with TRBD2 identical over 8 bases. Per the germline V gene, CDR1 is SGDLS and CDR2 is YYNGEE. CDR3 length: 14 residues. J gave up 2 bases and V 3 bases, and 4 bases lay outside the gene matches. The CDR3, as DNA: TGTGCCAGCAGCGCGGGGGGGCCGACCTACGAGCAGTACTTC. Translating gives CASSAGGPTYEQYF. The variable domain in full, completed from reference TRBV9 and TRBJ2-7, reads DSGVTQTPKHLITATGQRVTLRCSPRSGDLSVYWYQQSLDQGLQFLIQYYNGEERAKGNILERFSAQQFPDLHSELNLSSLELGDSALYFCASSAGGPTYEQYFGPGTRLTVT.

The chain carries TRBV24-1 and TRBJ1-5; 7 bases align to TRBD1. Trimming removed 4 bases from V and 0 bases from J; junction bases left unmatched: 5. This CDR3 is 16 amino acids long. Germline CDR1 KGHDR, CDR2 SFDVKD. The CDR3 is CATSEAGTASNQPQHF. The CDR3 bases are TGTGCCACCAGTGAGGCCGGGACAGCTAGCAATCAGCCCCAGCATTTT.

The rearrangement joins TRBV2 to TRBJ2-5, with TRBD1 as a possible D gene (5 bases). The CDR3 loop spans 11 amino acids. Trimming shortened V by 5 bases and J by 5 bases, and 6 bases separated the two germline ends. Per the germline V gene, CDR1 is SNHLY and CDR2 is FYNNEI. The CDR3 here is CASSPGETQYF. DNA for the CDR3: TGTGCCAGCAGTCCAGGGGAGACCCAGTACTTC. The full variable domain, with the rest looked up from reference TRBV2 and TRBJ2-5, is EPEVTQTPSHQVTQMGQEVILRCVPISNHLYFYWYRQILGQKVEFLVSFYNNEISEKSEIFDDQFSVERPDGSNFTLKIRSTKLEDSAMYFCASSPGETQYFGPGTRLLVL.

The CDR3 coding sequence is TGTGCCAGCTCACCCCTGGGTAGCGGGTACACAGATACGCAGTATTTT. This sequence encodes CASSPLGSGYTDTQYF. The chain combines TRBV18 with TRBJ2-3; TRBD2 agrees at 7 bases. Trimming removed 3 bases from V and 2 bases from J; junction bases left unmatched: 8. The germline V gene encodes CDR1 KGHSH and CDR2 LQKENI. This CDR3 is built from 16 residues.